This TCR beta chain was retrieved from a study of T cells in Graves' hyperthyroidism and ophthalmopathy. Findings of the study overall: Most thyroid-expanded clonotypes above 0.001 were also found in blood.

RNA transcripts provided the source from which TCR beta CDR3 regions were amplified. The HTBI primer set was used in a first-round RT-PCR of the TCR CDR3. TCRdb called the multiplex PCR reads again in MiXCR, with one record for every CDR3 protein. The sample records 300,000 to 400,000 distinct CDR3 sequences, over 11% being singletons. As concerns this clonotype: What it binds is unknown.

After removal of 4 bases from V and 11 bases from J, the junction contained 15 bases not matched to a gene. Germline V gene lookup returns CDR1 DFQATT and CDR2 SNEGSKA (reference sequence). The CDR3 consists of 15 residues. V gene TRBV20-1 combines with J gene TRBJ2-5; 11 positions agree with TRBD2. The receptor was isolated from a woman aged 55-69 years with Graves' hyperthyroidism. The specimen sequenced was blood. As DNA, the CDR3 is TGCAGTGCTACCGCTACCCGACTAGCGGGAAGAGAGCAGTACTTC. It yields the protein CSATATRLAGREQYF.